The clone carrying this TCR beta chain occurred once. V lost 0 bases and J 8 bases, leaving 11 bases between the germline ends. In germline, CDR1 is SGHNT, CDR2 YENEEA. CDR3 length: 15 residues. This sample was taken from a study of cytomegalovirus exposure and HLA in healthy donors. Measured with immunoSEQ multiplex PCR; TCRdb has only the in-frame clones, and not every one. The sample holds approximately 270,000 clones, roughly 90% seen once. The origin of this receptor is a young woman in good health and CMV-seronegative. Material: PBMCs. The chain employs TRBV11-3 and TRBJ1-6; possible D gene TRBD1, 5 bases. CDR3 sequence reads: CASSLDPSGHSPLHF. CDR3 DNA sequence: TGTGCCAGCAGCTTAGATCCGTCAGGGCATTCACCCCTCCACTTT.